This T cell receptor beta chain was sequenced for a study of T-cell reconstitution after alpha-beta-depleted transplantation in children. The library targeted TCRbeta and was prepared with unique molecular identifiers. One entry per CDR3 protein, called by TCRdb with MiXCR from the PCR reads. Among 350,000 to 400,000 distinct CDR3 sequences listed, 13% were seen once. The CDR3 spans 16 residues. Trimming removed 7 bases from V and 0 bases from J; junction bases left unmatched: 11. Germline V CDR1 and CDR2: LGHNA, YSLEER. As to this clonotype: With a much larger clone just one base away, this may be a read error.

This clonotype was sampled from a human donor who donated a stem cell graft to a child with Fanconi anemia. The specimen comprised PBMCs, sampled from the stem cell graft. The rearrangement uses TRBV4-3 and TRBJ1-1; 7 positions agree with TRBD1. As DNA, the CDR3 is TGCGCCAGCAACCCATATCAACAGGGGCTGAACACTGAAGCTTTCTTT. Protein: CASNPYQQGLNTEAFF.